The 2 T cell receptor beta chains below come from one sample, sequenced in a study of Graves' ophthalmopathy and Graves' hyperthyroidism. The authors amplified TCR beta CDR3 regions, and they did so from RNA transcripts for repertoire sequencing. Amplification began with first-round RT-PCR using HTBI primers, then second-round multiplex PCR was performed. From the multiplex PCR reads, TCRdb called clonotypes with MiXCR, one entry per CDR3 protein. The sample includes about 1.1 million distinct CDR3 sequences, roughly 35% seen only once; the top ten take over 8.5%. The sequenced sample consisted of peripheral blood or thyroid tissue (not recorded which). These receptor sequences come from an adult man with Graves' hyperthyroidism.

This clonotype was recorded only once. This chain joins TRBV29-1 and TRBJ1-2, with D tentatively TRBD1 (6 bases). The CDR3 runs to 13 residues. V lost 4 bases and J 4 bases, leaving 13 bases between the germline ends. Germline V CDR1 and CDR2: SQVTM, ANQGSEA. CDR3 nucleotide sequence: TGCAGCGTTGCAAACCAGGGGCCCTATGGCTACACCTTC. Translated: CSVANQGPYGYTF.

J is TRBJ1-4 and V is TRBV20-1; TRBD1 matches at 10 bases. Germline CDR1 DFQATT, CDR2 SNEGSKA (reference sequence). Trimming at V came to 2 bases and at J to 3 bases, leaving 6 bases not matched to a gene. This CDR3 has 16 amino acids. CDR3 amino acids: CSARKTGGRSNEKLFF. DNA for the CDR3: TGCAGTGCTAGAAAGACAGGGGGCCGGTCTAATGAAAAACTGTTTTTT.